What follows are 13 T cell receptor beta chains derived from one specimen sequenced in a study of blood T cell repertoires in COVID-19. Only in-frame clones appear in the TCRdb table, and some are missing; sequencing was by immunoSEQ multiplex PCR. The repertoire holds 200,000 or so clones, with about 88% as singletons. The source material was peripheral blood. The receptors were sampled from a woman in her forties who had recovered from COVID-19.

This clone appeared a few times. The chain combines TRBV5-1 with TRBJ2-7, with TRBD2 matching over 7 bases. The V and J ends lost 0 bases and 6 bases, in that order; junction bases with no gene match: 9. The CDR3 is 15 amino acids. Per germline, CDR1 SGHRS and CDR2 YFSETQ. This CDR3 is CASSLESGGWGEQYF. CDR3 nucleotides: TGCGCCAGCAGCTTGGAATCGGGAGGATGGGGCGAGCAGTACTTC.

This chain links TRBV7-2 with TRBJ2-7, with 7 bases aligning to TRBD1. The CDR3 has 15 amino acids. Germline V CDR1 and CDR2: SGHTA, FQGNSA. Trimming at V came to 9 bases and at J to 5 bases, leaving 16 bases not matched to a gene. The CDR3 region is CASLPEPGGRNEQYF. CDR3 bases: TGTGCCAGTCTTCCTGAACCAGGGGGAAGGAACGAGCAGTACTTC.

V and J are TRBV7-2 and TRBJ1-5; 7 bases line up with TRBD1. Germline V gene data show CDR1 as SGHTA and CDR2 as FQGNSA. Trimming at V came to 1 base and at J to 7 bases, leaving 7 bases not matched to a gene. CDR3 length: 15 amino acids. In DNA form, the CDR3 reads TGTGCCAGCAGCTTAGATAGGGACAGTGGGCAGCCCCAGCATTTT. It specifies CASSLDRDSGQPQHF.

The genes are TRBV27 and TRBJ1-1; TRBD1 agrees at 10 bases. Germline trimming cut 8 bases from V and 5 bases from J; bases unmatched to any gene: 11. CDR3 size: 15 residues. Germline V gives CDR1 MNHEY, CDR2 SMNVEV (reference sequence). CDR3 sequence reads: CASWSGTGVGTEAFF. CDR3 in DNA: TGTGCCAGCTGGTCCGGGACAGGGGTAGGGACTGAAGCTTTCTTT.

This sequence joins TRBV7-2 and TRBJ1-2, with 7 bases fitting TRBD1. V lost 3 bases, J lost 4 bases, and 8 bases stayed unmatched. CDR1 and CDR2 (germline): SGHTA, FQGNSA. This CDR3 region has 15 residues. The CDR3 sequence: CASSFEGASGYGYTF. The DNA for the CDR3 is TGTGCCAGCAGCTTTGAGGGGGCGTCCGGCTATGGCTACACCTTC.

This rearrangement joins TRBV18 to TRBJ2-2, with 7 bases matching TRBD1. This CDR3 comprises 18 residues. Germline CDR1 KGHSH, CDR2 LQKENI. V lost 3 bases, J lost 0 bases, and 10 bases stayed unmatched. The CDR3 nucleotides are TGTGCCAGCTCACCTCGTTCACGTGGGACAGCGAACACCGGGGAGCTGTTTTTT. It translates to CASSPRSRGTANTGELFF.

The chain is built from TRBV25-1 and TRBJ2-2; D not resolved. The CDR3 consists of 14 residues. V dropped 4 bases and J dropped 6 bases, with 12 bases sitting between them. Germline CDR1 MGHDK, CDR2 SYGVNS. This CDR3 reads CASSVQEWAGELFF. CDR3 sequence (DNA): TGTGCCAGCAGTGTCCAGGAATGGGCCGGGGAGCTGTTTTTT.

V is TRBV11-3 and J is TRBJ2-1, with 16 bases lining up with TRBD2. The CDR3 has 18 amino acids. Germline CDR1 reads SGHNT; CDR2 reads YENEEA. V was clipped by 4 bases and J by 5 bases; unmatched bases: 8. The CDR3 loop reads CASSWGLAGGMGNNEQFF. The CDR3 DNA reads as TGTGCCAGCAGCTGGGGACTAGCGGGAGGGATGGGGAACAATGAGCAGTTCTTC.

This chain connects TRBV25-1 to TRBJ2-2; 9 nucleotides line up with TRBD1. In germline, CDR1 is MGHDK, CDR2 SYGVNS. This CDR3 spans 16 amino acids. V lost 5 bases and J lost 1; bases outside the gene matches: 5. In DNA, the CDR3 is TGTGCCAGCAGTAGACCGGGACAGGGGAACACCGGGGAGCTGTTTTTT. This sequence encodes CASSRPGQGNTGELFF.

The rearrangement uses TRBV18 and TRBJ2-5; 7 bases are shared with TRBD2. CDR1 and CDR2 (germline): KGHSH, LQKENI. J was trimmed by 2 bases and V by 4 bases; bases with no gene match: 10. This CDR3 has 16 amino acids. The CDR3 DNA reads TGTGCCAGCTCACGAGGGACTCACGGGAGGCAAGAGACCCAGTACTTC. Its translation is CASSRGTHGRQETQYF.

V gene TRBV30 combines with J gene TRBJ2-7; TRBD2 matches at 12 bases. This CDR3 contains 13 residues. V trimming: 5 bases; J trimming: 5 bases; junction bases outside the gene matches: 4. From germline, CDR1 is GTSNPN and CDR2 SVGIG (reference sequence). This chain's CDR3 is CAWALAGGHEQYF. The CDR3 DNA reads TGTGCCTGGGCACTAGCGGGAGGCCACGAGCAGTACTTC.

The chain is built from TRBV19 and TRBJ1-2, with 10 bases fitting TRBD1. Unmatched junction bases numbered 6, after V lost 4 bases and J lost 4 bases. CDR1 and CDR2 from the germline V gene are LNHDA and SQIVND (reference sequence). This CDR3 contains 15 residues. CDR3 amino acids: CASSTRDRGRYGYTF. The CDR3 DNA follows: TGTGCCAGTAGTACCCGGGACAGGGGCCGCTATGGCTACACCTTC.

The chain links TRBV3-1 (or the pseudogene TRBV3-2) to TRBJ1-2; no definite D call. CDR3 length: 12 amino acids. In germline, CDR1 is LGHDT, CDR2 YNNKEL (reference sequence). The ends were cut back, 4 bases at V and 1 base at J, with 4 bases in the middle. Here the CDR3 DNA reads TGTGCCAGCAGCCCTATTAACTATGGCTACACCTTC. It specifies CASSPINYGYTF.